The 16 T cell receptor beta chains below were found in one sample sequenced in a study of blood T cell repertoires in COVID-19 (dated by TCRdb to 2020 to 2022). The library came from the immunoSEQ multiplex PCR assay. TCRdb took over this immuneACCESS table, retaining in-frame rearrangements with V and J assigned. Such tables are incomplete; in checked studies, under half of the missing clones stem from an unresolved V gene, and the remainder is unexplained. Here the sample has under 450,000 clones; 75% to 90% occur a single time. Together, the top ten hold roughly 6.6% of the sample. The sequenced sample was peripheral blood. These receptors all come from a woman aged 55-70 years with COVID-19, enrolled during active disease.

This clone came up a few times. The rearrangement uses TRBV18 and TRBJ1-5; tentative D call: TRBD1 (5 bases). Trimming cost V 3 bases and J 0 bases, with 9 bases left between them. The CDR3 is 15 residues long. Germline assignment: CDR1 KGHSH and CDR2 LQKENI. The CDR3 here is CASSPAGFSNQPQHF. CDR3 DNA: TGTGCCAGCTCACCGGCAGGGTTTAGCAATCAGCCCCAGCATTTT.

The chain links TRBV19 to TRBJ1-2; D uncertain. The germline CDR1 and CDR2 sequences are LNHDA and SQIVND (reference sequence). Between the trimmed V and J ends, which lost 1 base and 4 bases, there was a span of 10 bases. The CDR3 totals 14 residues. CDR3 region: CASSIAPAFYGYTF. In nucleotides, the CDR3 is TGTGCCAGTAGTATAGCCCCCGCGTTCTATGGCTACACCTTC.

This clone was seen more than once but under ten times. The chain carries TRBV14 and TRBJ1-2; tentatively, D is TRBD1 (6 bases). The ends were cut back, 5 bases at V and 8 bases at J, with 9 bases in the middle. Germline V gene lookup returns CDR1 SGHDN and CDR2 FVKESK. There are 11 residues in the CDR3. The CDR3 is CASSGGGGYTF. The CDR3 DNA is TGTGCCAGCAGCGGGGGCGGGGGCTACACCTTC. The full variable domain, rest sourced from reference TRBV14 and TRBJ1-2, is EAGVTQFPSHSVIEKGQTVTLRCDPISGHDNLYWYRRVMGKEIKFLLHFVKESKQDESGMPNNRFLAERTGGTYSTLKVQPAELEDSGVYFCASSGGGGYTFGSGTRLTVV.

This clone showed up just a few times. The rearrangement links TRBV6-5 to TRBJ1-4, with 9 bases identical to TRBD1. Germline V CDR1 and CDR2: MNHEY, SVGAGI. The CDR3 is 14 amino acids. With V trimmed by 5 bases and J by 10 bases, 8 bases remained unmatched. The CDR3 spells CASSQGQGVTKLFF. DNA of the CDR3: TGTGCCAGCAGTCAGGGACAGGGAGTGACAAAACTGTTTTTT.

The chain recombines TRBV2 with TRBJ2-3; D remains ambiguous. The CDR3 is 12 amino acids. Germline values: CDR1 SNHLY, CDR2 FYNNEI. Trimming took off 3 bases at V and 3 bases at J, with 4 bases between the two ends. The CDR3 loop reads CASSESTDTQYF. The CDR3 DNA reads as TGTGCCAGCAGTGAGTCGACAGATACGCAGTATTTT.

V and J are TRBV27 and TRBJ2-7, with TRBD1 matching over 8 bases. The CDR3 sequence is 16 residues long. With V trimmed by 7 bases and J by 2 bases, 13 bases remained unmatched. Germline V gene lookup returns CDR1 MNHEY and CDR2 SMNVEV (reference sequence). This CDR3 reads CASTSSWGQAAYEQYF. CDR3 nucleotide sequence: TGTGCCAGCACCTCGAGCTGGGGACAGGCCGCCTACGAGCAGTACTTC.

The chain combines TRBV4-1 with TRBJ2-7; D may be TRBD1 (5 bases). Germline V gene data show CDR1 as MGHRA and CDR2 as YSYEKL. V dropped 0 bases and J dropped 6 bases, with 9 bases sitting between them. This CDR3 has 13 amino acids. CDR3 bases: TGCGCCAGCAGCCAAGAGATCACAGGCGAGCAGTACTTC. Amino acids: CASSQEITGEQYF.

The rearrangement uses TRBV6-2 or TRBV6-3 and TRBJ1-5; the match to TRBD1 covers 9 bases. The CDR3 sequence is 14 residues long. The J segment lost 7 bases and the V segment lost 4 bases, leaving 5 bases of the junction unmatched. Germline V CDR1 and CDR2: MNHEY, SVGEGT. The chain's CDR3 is CASSLGQGGQPQHF. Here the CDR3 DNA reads TGTGCCAGCAGTTTGGGACAGGGAGGGCAGCCCCAGCATTTT.

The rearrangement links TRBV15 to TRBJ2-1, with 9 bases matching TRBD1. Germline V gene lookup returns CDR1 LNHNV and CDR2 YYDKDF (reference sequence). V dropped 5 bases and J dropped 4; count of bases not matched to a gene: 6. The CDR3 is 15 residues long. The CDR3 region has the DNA TGTGCCACCAGCTGGACCGGGACAGGGTACAATGAGCAGTTCTTC. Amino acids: CATSWTGTGYNEQFF.

The CDR3 region is CASSVEEGLYGYTF. In DNA, the CDR3 is TGTGCCAGCAGCGTAGAAGAGGGACTCTATGGCTACACCTTC. The J gene is TRBJ1-2, the V gene TRBV9; D may be TRBD1 (5 bases). Germline CDR1 reads SGDLS; CDR2 reads YYNGEE. Trimming cost V 0 bases and J 4 bases, with 10 bases left between them. The CDR3 sequence is 14 residues long.

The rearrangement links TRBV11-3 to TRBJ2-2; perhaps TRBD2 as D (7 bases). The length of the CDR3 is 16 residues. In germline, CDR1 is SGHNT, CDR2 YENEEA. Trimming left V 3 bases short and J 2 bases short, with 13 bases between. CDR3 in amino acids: CASSFARGANTGELFF. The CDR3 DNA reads TGTGCCAGCAGCTTCGCCCGGGGGGCCAACACCGGGGAGCTGTTTTTT.

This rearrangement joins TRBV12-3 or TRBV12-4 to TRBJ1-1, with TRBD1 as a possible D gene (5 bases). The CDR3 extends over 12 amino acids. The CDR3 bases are TGTGGGTCCCGGGGGAGGTACACTGAAGCTTTCTTT. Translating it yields CGSRGRYTEAFF.

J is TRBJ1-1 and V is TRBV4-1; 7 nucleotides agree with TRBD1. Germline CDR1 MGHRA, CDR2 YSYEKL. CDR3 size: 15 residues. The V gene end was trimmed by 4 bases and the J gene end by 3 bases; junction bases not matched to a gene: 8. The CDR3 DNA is TGCGCCAGCAGCCTGACAGGGACTCCGGACACTGAAGCTTTCTTT. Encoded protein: CASSLTGTPDTEAFF.

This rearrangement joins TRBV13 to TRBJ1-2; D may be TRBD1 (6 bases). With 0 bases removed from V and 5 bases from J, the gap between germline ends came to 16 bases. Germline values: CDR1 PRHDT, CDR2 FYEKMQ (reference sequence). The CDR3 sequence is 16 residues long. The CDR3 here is CASSLGLTGFYYGYTF. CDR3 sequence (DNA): TGTGCCAGCAGCTTAGGCCTAACAGGGTTTTATTATGGCTACACCTTC.

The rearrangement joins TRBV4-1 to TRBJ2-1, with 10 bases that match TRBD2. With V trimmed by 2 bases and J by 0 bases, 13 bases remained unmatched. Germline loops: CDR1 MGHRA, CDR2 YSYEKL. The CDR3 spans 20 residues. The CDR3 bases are TGCGCCAGCAGCCAACCTCCCCTGGGGACTAGCGTGAGCTCCTACAATGAGCAGTTCTTC. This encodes CASSQPPLGTSVSSYNEQFF.

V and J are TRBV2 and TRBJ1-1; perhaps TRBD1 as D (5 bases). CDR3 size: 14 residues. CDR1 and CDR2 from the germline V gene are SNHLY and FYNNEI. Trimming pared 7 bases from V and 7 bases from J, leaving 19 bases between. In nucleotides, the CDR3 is TGTGCCAGCAACTTGTTAGGGGCTAGCGGTGAAGCTTTCTTT. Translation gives CASNLLGASGEAFF.